The entry below gives a single T cell receptor (beta chain) sequence along with its context. The antigen is not known. PCR was performed a second time for roughly 7 to 11 cycles using a sample-barcoded 5' primer and a J-beta primer mix. Each CDR3 protein is one row after TCRdb ran MiXCR on the 5' RACE reads. The sample records more than 550,000 distinct CDR3 sequences, 20% to 25% being singletons. Trimming stripped 4 bases from V and 2 bases from J, with 8 bases between. The CDR3 totals 12 residues. Germline lookup yields CDR1 SQVTM and CDR2 ANQGSEA. This record belongs to a study of blood T cells in healthy people across ages. Each sample provided at least 5 micrograms of extracted total RNA. Study-wide points: Diversity was higher, and naive CD4+ cells more numerous, in long-lived donors than in aged donors. Unknown CMV status may confound age-related changes in expanded clones. Conclusively comparing naive with antigen-experienced cells was impossible with unsorted PBMCs.

Material for sequencing was blood. The TCR sequence derives from an older man in good health. The chain combines TRBV29-1 with TRBJ2-5; D is undetermined. The CDR3 region has the DNA TGCAGCGTTGGGACCAATCAAGAGACCCAGTACTTC. Amino acid sequence: CSVGTNQETQYF. The whole variable domain, filled in from reference TRBV29-1 and TRBJ2-5, reads SAVISQKPSRDICQRGTSLTIQCQVDSQVTMMFWYRQQPGQSLTLIATANQGSEATYESGFVIDKFPISRPNLTFSTLTVSNMSPEDSSIYLCSVGTNQETQYFGPGTRLLVL.